The 17 T cell receptor beta chains below were found in one sample sequenced in a study of regulatory T cells in long-lasting Graves disease. CDR3-region Arm-PCR and iRepertoire HTBI primers produced the TCR beta libraries. TCRdb processed the multiplex PCR reads anew with MiXCR; each CDR3 protein has one entry. Of fewer than 550,000 distinct CDR3 sequences listed, around a fifth are singletons. The time point: persistent/refractory GD, antithyroid drugs over 5 years with positive TRAb. Construction of the TCR library relied on RNA isolated from PBMCs. The source was peripheral blood mononuclear cells (PBMCs), collected when the disease was refractory, from a patient treated with antithyroid drugs. The receptors originated from a female donor with Graves disease.

This clonotype was observed many times. This chain uses TRBV3-1 with TRBJ2-5; TRBD1 or TRBD2 may be the D gene (5 bases each). The CDR3 has 14 residues. Germline-derived CDR1 and CDR2 are LGHDT and YNNKEL (reference sequence). V was shortened by 0 bases and J by 5 bases, with 10 bases between the two germline ends. The CDR3 sequence is CASSQDHWGETQYF. In DNA, the CDR3 is TGTGCCAGCAGCCAAGATCACTGGGGGGAGACCCAGTACTTC.

This chain connects TRBV4-2 to TRBJ2-7, with D possibly TRBD2 on 6 matching bases. The V and J ends lost 3 bases and 4 bases respectively, with 13 bases between them. Germline CDR1 is LGHNA and CDR2 is YNFKEQ. This CDR3 is built from 14 residues. DNA of the CDR3: TGTGCCAGCAGCCAGGTAGCGGCTTGGTACGAGCAGTACTTC. Translated: CASSQVAAWYEQYF.

V is TRBV20-1 and J is TRBJ2-7, with 7 bases that match TRBD2. Germline values: CDR1 DFQATT, CDR2 SNEGSKA (reference sequence). The CDR3 is 15 amino acids. V was pared by 0 bases and J by 0 bases, with 5 bases of the junction left unmatched. In DNA form, the CDR3 reads TGCAGTGCTAGAGATGGGGGGGGGAGCTCCTACGAGCAGTACTTC. Translated, it gives CSARDGGGSSYEQYF.

The CDR3 sequence: CASSLGGLAGSQYF. In DNA form, the CDR3 reads TGCGCCAGCAGCTTGGGGGGACTAGCGGGATCCCAGTACTTC. This sequence joins TRBV5-1 and TRBJ2-5; 13 positions match TRBD2. The junction had 2 bases not matched to a gene; V was cut back by 0 bases and J by 9 bases. Per the germline V gene, CDR1 is SGHRS and CDR2 is YFSETQ. The CDR3 totals 14 residues.

The table lists this clonotype with a few counts. The chain has TRBV24-1 and TRBJ1-1, with TRBD1 identical over 7 bases. CDR3 length: 14 amino acids. Germline-derived CDR1 and CDR2 are KGHDR and SFDVKD. V lost 2 bases, J lost 4 bases, and 3 bases stayed unmatched. The CDR3 loop reads CATSDSDRATEAFF. In DNA, the CDR3 is TGTGCCACCAGTGATTCCGACAGGGCCACTGAAGCTTTCTTT.

This rearrangement joins TRBV6-1 to TRBJ1-4, with a tentative D call TRBD1 (6 bases). From germline, CDR1 is MNHNS and CDR2 SASEGT. The CDR3 extends over 16 amino acids. V lost 1 base and J lost 10, with 19 bases in between. CDR3 sequence: CASSEGNLAPRGKLFF. In DNA, the CDR3 is TGTGCCAGCAGTGAAGGGAATTTAGCGCCCAGGGGAAAACTGTTTTTT.

This clonotype was seen a few times. This chain uses TRBV12-3 or TRBV12-4 with TRBJ2-7; perhaps TRBD2 as D (6 bases). The CDR3 extends over 15 amino acids. V lost 5 bases and J 5 bases, leaving 19 bases between the germline ends. The CDR3 region has the DNA TGTGCCAGCAGTGCTAGGGAGGTGTCGGACCACGAGCAGTACTTC. Its translation: CASSAREVSDHEQYF.

This clonotype has ten or more counts. The chain has TRBV28 and TRBJ1-4; 10 bases are a match to TRBD1. The V segment lost 6 bases and the J segment 7 bases; nucleotides outside the gene matches: 8. The CDR3 totals 15 residues. The V gene's germline CDR1 is MDHEN and CDR2 SYDVKM. The CDR3 DNA reads TGTGCCAGCAGGGACAGGGGGATGAAGATTGAAAAACTGTTTTTT. Encoded protein: CASRDRGMKIEKLFF.

This clonotype has at least ten counts. This chain connects TRBV12-3 or TRBV12-4 to TRBJ1-5, with D unclear. Trimming removed 6 bases from V and 0 bases from J, with 3 bases in between. The CDR3 is 12 residues long. CDR3 amino acids: CASRYSNQPQHF. The DNA for the CDR3 is TGTGCCAGCAGGTATAGCAATCAGCCCCAGCATTTT.

A word on this clonotype: A much larger clone differs from this one at a single base, so this may be a read error. The chain has TRBV7-9 and TRBJ1-6; the D is unclear. V lost 1 base to trimming and J lost 14 bases, with 15 bases between them. Germline CDR1 reads SEHNR; CDR2 reads FQNEAQ (reference sequence). CDR3 length equals 14 residues. CDR3 protein: CASSLGGSLSSLHF. The CDR3 nucleotides read TGTGCCAGCAGCTTAGGCGGCAGTCTGAGCTCCCTCCACTTT.

This clonotype was seen a few times. The chain employs TRBV24-1 and TRBJ1-1; no definite D call. V was clipped by 2 bases and J by 3 bases, with 12 bases between them. The CDR3 has 15 residues. Germline lookup yields CDR1 KGHDR and CDR2 SFDVKD. The CDR3 DNA reads TGTGCCACCAGTGATTCCAGGTCATTGGACACTGAAGCTTTCTTT. This codes for CATSDSRSLDTEAFF.

This chain joins TRBV3-1 and TRBJ2-6; 8 nucleotides line up with TRBD1. Germline loops: CDR1 LGHDT, CDR2 YNNKEL (reference sequence). Trimming removed 0 bases from V and 4 bases from J; junction bases left unmatched: 5. The CDR3 spans 17 residues. CDR3: CASSQDRRGLGANVLTF. As DNA, the CDR3 is TGTGCCAGCAGCCAAGATCGCAGGGGGCTCGGGGCCAACGTCCTGACTTTC. The variable domain in full, completed from reference TRBV3-1 and TRBJ2-6, reads DTAVSQTPKYLVTQMGNDKSIKCEQNLGHDTMYWYKQDSKKFLKIMFSYNNKELIINETVPNRFSPKSPDKAHLNLHINSLELGDSAVYFCASSQDRRGLGANVLTFGAGSRLTVL.

The chain recombines TRBV11-2 with TRBJ2-2, with 7 bases matching TRBD2. The CDR3 extends over 17 amino acids. The V segment lost 8 bases and the J segment 4 bases; nucleotides outside the gene matches: 16. Looked up from germline, CDR1 is SGHAT and CDR2 is FQNNGV. The CDR3 sequence: CASRSTFGGGPTGELFF. CDR3 nucleotides: TGTGCCAGCCGCAGTACGTTCGGCGGGGGACCCACCGGGGAGCTGTTTTTT.

In its sample, this clonotype was seen many times. This chain uses TRBV29-1 with TRBJ2-5; possible D gene TRBD2, 5 bases. Trimming removed 0 bases from V and 0 bases from J, with 8 bases in between. Looked up from germline, CDR1 is SQVTM and CDR2 is ANQGSEA. The CDR3 has 14 residues. CDR3 sequence (DNA): TGCAGCGTTGAAGAGGACGGGGACCAAGAGACCCAGTACTTC. It encodes CSVEEDGDQETQYF. Full variable domain (missing parts from reference TRBV29-1 and TRBJ2-5): SAVISQKPSRDICQRGTSLTIQCQVDSQVTMMFWYRQQPGQSLTLIATANQGSEATYESGFVIDKFPISRPNLTFSTLTVSNMSPEDSSIYLCSVEEDGDQETQYFGPGTRLLVL.

The chain links TRBV6-1 to TRBJ2-3; 9 nucleotides match TRBD2. Germline V gene data show CDR1 as MNHNS and CDR2 as SASEGT. V was pared by 7 bases and J by 4 bases, with 6 bases of the junction left unmatched. The CDR3 runs 14 residues. DNA for the CDR3: TGTGCCAGCAATCCTAGCGGGAAAGCAGATACGCAGTATTTT. This sequence encodes CASNPSGKADTQYF.

The V and J genes are TRBV29-1 and TRBJ2-5; unclear D gene. V lost 7 bases to trimming and J lost 5 bases, with 17 bases between them. CDR3 length equals 13 residues. CDR1 SQVTM and CDR2 ANQGSEA come from the germline V gene. Here the CDR3 reads CSALENRHETQYF. The CDR3 nucleotides are TGCAGCGCTCTGGAAAACCGACACGAGACCCAGTACTTC.

This chain connects TRBV4-1 to TRBJ2-5, with 9 bases identical to TRBD1. CDR1 is MGHRA and CDR2 is YSYEKL in the germline V gene. The V segment lost 0 bases and the J segment 4 bases; nucleotides outside the gene matches: 12. The CDR3 runs to 18 residues. The CDR3 sequence: CASSQDPTQGAQGETQYF. CDR3 nucleotides: TGCGCCAGCAGCCAAGACCCGACACAGGGGGCGCAAGGAGAGACCCAGTACTTC.